This T cell receptor (beta chain) was profiled in a study of CD4+ T cells in melanoma. Study outcomes and limitations: A reported correlation linked neoantigen-specific CD4+ T cells to CD8+, macrophage and B cell function. Neoantigen-specific CD4+ T cells in melanoma reportedly had diverse differentiation states.

The V and J ends lost 4 bases and 2 bases respectively, with 8 bases between them. The CDR3 totals 13 residues. Regarding this clone: What it binds is unknown.

Sequenced by immunoSEQ multiplex PCR; TCRdb stores in-frame clones only, minus some. The sample comprises 7,000 or so clones, under 75% of which are singletons, and approximately 23% rests with the top ten. The chain carries TRBV12-3 or TRBV12-4 and TRBJ1-1; D gene unclear. The sequence was obtained from a human donor with melanoma. Sequencing was done on a sample of cells from a culture (not recorded whether cultured in vitro). The CDR3 sequence is CASSWGGNTEAFF. DNA for the CDR3: TGTGCCAGCAGTTGGGGAGGAAACACTGAAGCTTTCTTT.